A selection of T cell receptor beta chains follows, all from one sample in a study of T cells in localized non-small cell lung cancer. Generated by immunoSEQ multiplex PCR, the TCRdb table keeps only in-frame clones and is missing some. The sample holds about 48,000 clones; 77% are singletons and the top ten take about a sixth. The sequencing used peripheral blood, collected before any cancer treatment. Receptors originate from a man aged 35 to 70 with stage I squamous cell lung carcinoma. The conserved cysteine and the conserved F or W are not part of the CDR3 here. The order of the fields is clone size, V gene, J gene, CDR3 protein. Clone size is not always given. Where it is, it says once, few, many or a class for expanded clones.

.	TRBV2	TRBJ2-5	ASSDWDVLGTQY
.	TRBV7-7	TRBJ2-3	ASSPGTTTDTQY
.	TRBV10-3	TRBJ1-6	ATRAHLTAEDNSPLH
.	TRBV6-5	TRBJ2-7	ASRVLQGPYEQY
.	TRBV4-1	TRBJ1-2	ASSQDGQGRNYGYT
.	TRBV2	TRBJ2-5	ASSEESPGLVMETQY
.	TRBV6-4	TRBJ2-2	ASSPDNQAGELF
few	TRBV5-1	TRBJ1-1	ASSLFEGKDTEAF
.	TRBV30	TRBJ1-6	AWSATGSSYNSPLH
few	TRBV5-8	TRBJ2-1	ASSLLLSDEQF
.	TRBV19	TRBJ1-2	ASSSGALGYGYT
once	TRBV6-5	TRBJ2-4	ASSVQGRAKNIQY
few	TRBV5-1	TRBJ1-1	ASSPLTVNTEAF
.	TRBV6-5	TRBJ1-2	ASRDSSNNGYT
.	TRBV29-1	TRBJ2-5	SVGGGQETQY
.	TRBV9	TRBJ1-1	ASSRGGGLSSQAF
.	TRBV7-6	TRBJ2-1	ASSLAPSRIGNEQF
.	TRBV28	TRBJ2-3	ASSPGTSGPDTQY
.	TRBV11-2	TRBJ1-1	ASSQTGGSTEAF
.	TRBV4-1	TRBJ2-2	ASSSLPGEYTGELF
.	TRBV9	TRBJ2-1	ASSVGTTGGNEQF
few	TRBV18	TRBJ2-7	ASSPSGQEQY
once	TRBV19	TRBJ1-1	ASTGTGNTEAF
.	TRBV6-5	TRBJ1-1	ASSQQEGGEAF
once	TRBV19	TRBJ2-5	ASPPGRTEGQETQY
.	TRBV7-2	TRBJ2-5	ASRTSGGARETQY
once	TRBV6-4	TRBJ1-5	ASSPWGGNQPQH
.	TRBV2	TRBJ2-3	ASSEARNPGTQY
.	TRBV7-8	TRBJ1-5	ASSLGGRIRFYQPQH
.	TRBV27	TRBJ2-3	ASSSLWGTDTQY
.	TRBV4-3	TRBJ2-2	ASSLTSGGNTGELF
.	TRBV18	TRBJ2-1	ASSPGYEQF
.	TRBV19	TRBJ1-1	ASSMGQGAPEAF
.	TRBV19	TRBJ1-3	ASSPRRTRLSGNTIY
.	TRBV19	TRBJ1-5	ASTQPRDGGAYSNQPQH
.	TRBV9	TRBJ1-3	ASSPAGSGNTIY
.	TRBV19	TRBJ2-1	ASSITHSGTGSYEQF
.	TRBV28	TRBJ1-5	ASSSYGFNQPQH
.	TRBV4-1	TRBJ1-5	ASSQDREGGQPQH
many	TRBV6-6	TRBJ1-6	ASEIQPTVYSPLH
.	TRBV4-3	TRBJ2-1	ASSQVYASTTLSNEQF